This TCR beta chain emerged from a study of CD8 T cells in ankylosing spondylitis. Study-level findings and limits: Several highly homologous variants formed a TCR beta motif that appeared characteristic of ankylosing spondylitis blood.

One entry per CDR3 protein, called by TCRdb with MiXCR from the 5' RACE reads. This sample yields some 800,000 distinct CDR3 sequences, of which roughly 12% are seen a single time; approximately 0.51% belongs to the top ten. V dropped 0 bases and J dropped 2 bases, with 11 bases sitting between them. This CDR3 is 17 amino acids long. Looked up from germline, CDR1 is LNHNV and CDR2 is YYDKDF (reference sequence). This clonotype was detected many times. Its specificity is unknown. The chain uses TRBV15 and TRBJ2-6, with unresolved D. The sequenced sample was blood, either unsorted or a sorted T cell fraction (not recorded which). The sequence was obtained from a male donor with ankylosing spondylitis. The CDR3 here is CATSRDFTATGANVLTF. CDR3 sequence (DNA): TGTGCCACCAGCAGAGATTTTACGGCGACTGGGGCCAACGTCCTGACTTTC.